Reported below is one TCR beta chain. Sequencing was performed with immunoSEQ multiplex PCR; in TCRdb, only in-frame clones are kept and a portion is missing. This repertoire shows a few million clones, approximately 93% found once; its top ten account for around 0.4%. HIV-negative, healthy adults without recent acute infections or vaccinations were the donors. Looked up from germline, CDR1 is MNHEY and CDR2 is SMNVEV (reference sequence). There are 14 residues in the CDR3. The J segment lost 2 bases and the V segment lost 7 bases, leaving 8 bases of the junction unmatched. This sample is drawn from a study of shared clonotypes between healthy human individuals.

The genes are TRBV27 and TRBJ2-7, with TRBD2 identical over 7 bases. The sample consisted of naive CD4+ T cells from PBMCs. This sample's subset: CD45RA+ positively selected. The sequence came from a man between 18 and 29 years old in good health. Some clones in this sample may be carry-over from other donors' samples. CDR3 coding DNA: TGTGCCAGCAAATCTACTAGCGTACCCTACGAGCAGTACTTC. Translating gives CASKSTSVPYEQYF.